This T cell receptor (beta chain) was observed in a study of blood T cells in healthy people across ages. The CDR3 spans 15 residues. Germline lookup yields CDR1 DFQATT and CDR2 SNEGSKA (reference sequence). Trimming stripped 1 base from V and 12 bases from J, with 21 bases between. A sample-barcoded 5' primer and a J-beta primer mix were used in a second PCR of roughly 6 to 11 cycles. TCRdb recomputed calls from the 5' RACE reads with MiXCR, one row per CDR3 protein. The sample yields about a million distinct CDR3 sequences, about 51% seen once. Sequenced material: blood. The sequence derives from a woman aged 60 to 75 in good health. This chain uses TRBV20-1 with TRBJ1-4; D possibly corresponds to TRBD1 (5 bases). CDR3 in amino acids: CSARGWDEGERELFF. In nucleotides, the CDR3 is TGCAGTGCTAGAGGGTGGGACGAAGGGGAGAGGGAACTGTTTTTT.